These T cell receptor beta chains were read from a single sample in a study of cytomegalovirus exposure and HLA in healthy donors. Produced via immunoSEQ multiplex PCR; TCRdb's table is partial and in-frame only. The sample has 90,000 to 120,000 clones, around 80% seen once. Sequenced material: PBMCs. Receptors were obtained from a female donor in good health and CMV-seropositive. The CDR3 runs from the conserved cysteine through the conserved F or W.

TRBV10-1	CASSKGGVTGWITEAFF
TRBV30	CAWRGHYEKLFF
TRBV30	CAWREVVSSGNTIYF
TRBV7-9	CSSSAKPTGNEKLFF
TRBV5-8	CASSLLTGNTEAFF
TRBV9	CASSVDNSRGIYEQYF
TRBV27	CASSLSGTGGEKLFF
TRBV28	CASSTNSRDRGPDQPQHF
TRBV5-4	CASSENLANYGYTF
TRBV29-1	CSVEMGGPYNEQFF
TRBV6-6	CASTSKIQGAGYTF
TRBV5-1	CASSVARVTGRGNEQFF
TRBV4-2	CASSQEPSGSRGSYNEQFF
TRBV11-2	CASSLMSSGRASGQYEQFF
TRBV6-7	CASSYMGRVYGYTF
TRBV6-5	CASSYGGQGVSYGYTF
TRBV6-1	CASSVEQDSSNQPQHF
TRBV30	CAWTQNWGDYGYTF
TRBV6-5	CASSSKGLYNEQFF
TRBV30	CAWTRGAETQYF
TRBV9	CASTRGPSGGGELFF
TRBV7-6	CASSLDETRGKTQYF
TRBV5-1	CASSSSGSSGANVLTF
TRBV7-6	CASSALRDRDGYTF
TRBV4-3	CASSPGLRNQPQHF
TRBV18	CASSPREGPYEQYF
TRBV30	CAWSAIWAGSSSGNTIYF
TRBV13	CASSLGALAGGGSYNEQFF
TRBV21-1	CASAAERF
TRBV11-3	CADEENYGYTF
TRBV5-1	CASSLGAGQGDEQYF
TRBV12-5	CASGLGLAGASYNEQFF
TRBV9	CASSALGQGGEGYGYTF
TRBV2	CASKAGSADTQYF
TRBV10-3	CAIAGLESYNEQFF
TRBV28	CATAGLRAYEQYF
TRBV7-8	CASSLMVGENYGYTF
TRBV5-1	CASRLLAGEYNEQFF
TRBV5-5	CASSLRAEVWNTIYF
TRBV5-8	CASSLGPGDSYEQYF
TRBV18	CASSPRQGSNYEQYF
TRBV30	CAWSVGANEQFF
TRBV25-1	CASKRNTEAFF
TRBV28	CASHRRAGNTEAFF
TRBV4-1	CASSQGRGGSGYEQYF
TRBV27	CASMMLGQGAPNTGELFF
TRBV28	CASSFYGRLAPTGETQYF
TRBV9	CASSRTTSRNTGELFF
TRBV2	CASGGQGARGYTF
TRBV6-5	CASSYGRENTEAFF